Described below is a single TCR beta chain sequence and its context. Antigen: not known. V lost 0 bases to trimming and J lost 3 bases, with 18 bases between them. In germline, CDR1 is DFQATT, CDR2 SNEGSKA (reference sequence). The CDR3 length is 16 residues. This sample is drawn from a study of T cell repertoires in cytomegalovirus infection. Study results and caveats: CMV-specific HLA-C-restricted TCR beta clonotypes dominated the ex vivo response.

From the reads, TCRdb called clonotypes with MiXCR, one entry per CDR3 protein. The sample has 570,000 or so distinct CDR3 sequences, approximately 40% seen once. This material consisted of cultured PBMCs, taken from culture after CMV antigen stimulation. This receptor was identified in a human donor in good health (CMV status not recorded). Some clones in this sample may be carry-over from other donors' samples. J is TRBJ2-7 and V is TRBV20-1; a possible D gene is TRBD2 (5 bases). The CDR3 here is CSARDRGPGNVYEQYF. CDR3 bases: TGCAGTGCTAGAGATCGAGGACCGGGGAATGTCTACGAGCAGTACTTC.